The present T cell receptor (beta chain) was sequenced within a study of CD8+ T cells in alopecia areata. Whole-study findings and limits: Relative to mice, TCR sharing across patients was less clear, a difference possibly HLA-related.

Markers used for sorting pooled cutaneous lymph node cells were CD4, CD8alpha, NKG2D, NKG2ACE and others. This clone was observed a handful of times. Its target is unknown. Any gene name here is a mouse gene name. The read ends 4 residues shy of where the CDR3 ends; the end is completed using the germline J gene. Reverse transcribed after extraction, RNA yielded cDNA as the sequencing template. Libraries were prepared by immunoSEQ multiplex PCR; TCRdb keeps only in-frame clonotypes and omits some of them. The sample has around 300,000 clones, none seen only once. Germline CDR1 is FNHDT and CDR2 is SITEND (reference sequence). Trimming shortened V by 0 bases and J by 3 bases, and 6 bases separated the two germline ends. This CDR3 contains 14 residues.

The sample was CD4+ T cells sorted from a lymph node. This rearrangement joins TRBV19 to TRBJ2-2; a weak D match, TRBD1 (6 bases). The receptor comes from a C3H/HeJ mouse with alopecia areata. Strain MHC haplotype: H2-k. The chain's CDR3 is CASSIEGDTGQLYF. The part of the CDR3 DNA that was read is TGTGCCAGCAGTATAGAGGGGGACACCGGG.